Each of the 29 T cell receptor beta chains below was sequenced from the same sample in a study of T cells expressing NK-cell markers. TCRdb reprocessed the 5' RACE reads; each CDR3 protein has one entry and no DNA is given. This sample's clone table lists 550,000 or so distinct CDR3 sequences. The material sequenced was blood T cells: a sorted CD56 or NKG2C T cell subset, CD4+ or CD8+ T cells, or bulk PBMC T cells (not recorded which). Receptors were obtained from a man between 18 and 35 years old in good health.

The chain joins TRBV12-3 or TRBV12-4 to TRBJ2-5; TCRdb returns TRBD2, unconfirmable since there is no DNA. CDR3 length: 17 amino acids. The CDR3 protein is CASSLGLAGGLQETQYF.

The rearrangement uses TRBV2 and TRBJ2-2; no DNA is available, so the TRBD1 call from TCRdb remains unchecked. Germline V gene sequence: CDR1 SNHLY, CDR2 FYNNEI. The CDR3 totals 15 residues. This chain's CDR3 is CASTGGFPDRGELFF.

The chain joins TRBV5-1 to TRBJ2-1; TCRdb calls TRBD1, which cannot be checked without DNA. Germline V gene lookup returns CDR1 SGHRS and CDR2 YFSETQ. CDR3 length equals 13 residues. The CDR3 sequence: CASSIAVGGEQFF.

The J gene is TRBJ2-3, the V gene TRBV11-2; the TCRdb call, TRBD2, lacks DNA for checking. Germline CDR1 reads SGHAT; CDR2 reads FQNNGV. This CDR3 comprises 16 residues. CDR3 amino acids: CASSLGLAVLTDTQYF. Full variable domain (remainder filled in from reference TRBV11-2 and TRBJ2-3): EAGVAQSPRYKIIEKRQSVAFWCNPISGHATLYWYQQILGQGPKLLIQFQNNGVVDDSQLPKDRFSAERLKGVDSTLKIQPAKLEDSAVYLCASSLGLAVLTDTQYFGPGTRLTVL.

The CDR3 sequence: CASSVGLAGVRAEQYF. The chain couples TRBV9 to TRBJ2-7; with no DNA, the TCRdb D assignment of TRBD2 cannot be verified. CDR3 length: 16 residues. CDR1 and CDR2 from the germline V gene are SGDLS and YYNGEE.

The chain combines TRBV10-2 with TRBJ1-5. This CDR3 comprises 14 residues. The germline gives CDR1 WSHSY, CDR2 SAAADI. The CDR3 loop is CASSESYGDQPQHF.

The CDR3 loop is CSALRLAGVLNEQFF. V gene TRBV20-1 combines with J gene TRBJ2-1; TCRdb proposes TRBD2, but this gene call is untestable without DNA. Germline CDR1 is DFQATT and CDR2 is SNEGSKA (reference sequence). This CDR3 region has 15 residues.

The CDR3 protein is CASGIRVYYEQYF. This rearrangement joins TRBV6-6 to TRBJ2-7. The CDR3 length is 13 residues. Germline V gene sequence: CDR1 MNHNY, CDR2 SVGAGI (reference sequence).

This chain links TRBV12-3 or TRBV12-4 with TRBJ2-7; TCRdb designates TRBD2, a call that cannot be tested without DNA. This CDR3 is built from 15 residues. The CDR3: CASSRTSGSPYEQYF.

The gene calls are TRBV12-3 or TRBV12-4 and TRBJ2-2. This CDR3 is 14 amino acids long. The CDR3 is CASSLASIPGELFF.

The V and J genes are TRBV12-3 or TRBV12-4 and TRBJ1-2. The CDR3 is 14 amino acids. The CDR3 reads CASGRPGTLYGYTF.

The V gene is TRBV12-3 or TRBV12-4, the J gene TRBJ2-3; TCRdb picks TRBD1, but there is no DNA to check that call. The CDR3 sequence is 12 residues long. CDR3 sequence reads: CANTRGGDTQYF.

The chain joins TRBV7-3 to TRBJ2-1; TCRdb's D gene call, TRBD2, goes unchecked for lack of DNA. Germline-derived CDR1 and CDR2 are SGHTA and FQGTGA. The CDR3 is 14 residues long. The CDR3: CASSLKAGGYEQFF. The full variable domain, rest sourced from reference TRBV7-3 and TRBJ2-1, is GAGVSQTPSNKVTEKGKYVELRCDPISGHTALYWYRQSLGQGPEFLIYFQGTGAADDSGLPNDRFFAVRPEGSVSTLKIQRTERGDSAVYLCASSLKAGGYEQFFGPGTRLTVL.

The chain is built from TRBV29-1 and TRBJ2-5; TCRdb proposes TRBD1, but this gene call is untestable without DNA. The CDR3 consists of 14 residues. Germline V lookup: CDR1 SQVTM, CDR2 ANQGSEA. CDR3 region: CSVLTHRGQETQYF.

This chain joins TRBV10-1 and TRBJ1-1; without DNA, the TCRdb call of TRBD1 cannot be checked. The CDR3 totals 14 residues. CDR1 and CDR2 from the germline V gene are WNHNN and SYGVQD (reference sequence). The CDR3 reads CASSANRGGTEAFF.

This sequence joins TRBV27 and TRBJ2-3. The CDR3 runs 15 residues. Germline CDR1 and CDR2: MNHEY and SMNVEV (reference sequence). The CDR3 protein is CASTFKTALTDTQYF.

The rearrangement uses TRBV15 and TRBJ1-1; checking the TCRdb D call of TRBD1 is not possible without DNA. The germline gives CDR1 LNHNV, CDR2 YYDKDF (reference sequence). The CDR3 runs to 17 residues. CDR3 in amino acids: CATSRIVGRAKGTEAFF.

This chain connects TRBV20-1 to TRBJ1-1. Looked up from germline, CDR1 is DFQATT and CDR2 is SNEGSKA (reference sequence). CDR3 size: 12 residues. CDR3 residues: CVSHKSQLEAFF.

The rearrangement links TRBV12-3 or TRBV12-4 to TRBJ2-1; the D call from TCRdb, TRBD2, cannot be confirmed without DNA. The CDR3 sequence is 15 residues long. This chain's CDR3 is CAIAKAGAHGNEQFF.

The V gene is TRBV29-1, the J gene TRBJ2-7; TCRdb's D gene call, TRBD1, goes unchecked for lack of DNA. CDR1 and CDR2 from the germline V gene are SQVTM and ANQGSEA. This CDR3 contains 14 residues. CDR3 region: CSVERTGVGDEQYF.

The chain combines TRBV4-3 with TRBJ2-5; lacking DNA, the TRBD1 call made by TCRdb goes unchecked. The CDR3 is 16 residues long. The germline V gene has CDR1 LGHNA and CDR2 YSLEER. The CDR3 region is CASSPRTGGLQETQYF.

The chain is built from TRBV12-3 or TRBV12-4 and TRBJ2-3; the TRBD2 assignment by TCRdb is unverifiable without DNA. This CDR3 has 20 amino acids. CDR3 sequence reads: CASSILPGLAGEYSTDTQYF.

V usage is TRBV28 and J usage is TRBJ2-1; TCRdb lists TRBD2, though no DNA is available to test this call. CDR3 length: 16 residues. CDR1 is MDHEN and CDR2 is SYDVKM in the germline V gene. The CDR3 sequence is CASSLLSGRVSNEQFF.

The chain couples TRBV20-1 to TRBJ2-3; TCRdb's assignment of TRBD1 cannot be checked, as there is no DNA. From germline, CDR1 is DFQATT and CDR2 SNEGSKA (reference sequence). The CDR3 runs 13 residues. The CDR3 loop reads CSAAVVGADTQYF.

The chain couples TRBV20-1 to TRBJ1-6; the D gene TCRdb calls, TRBD1, cannot be checked with no DNA. The CDR3 consists of 15 residues. CDR1 is DFQATT, CDR2 SNEGSKA, per germline (reference sequence). CDR3 loop: CSARPTGGANSPLHF.

This chain links TRBV2 with TRBJ2-5. CDR3 length: 11 residues. Germline V gene sequence: CDR1 SNHLY, CDR2 FYNNEI. This CDR3 is CASTNKETQYF.

The rearrangement uses TRBV6-5 and TRBJ1-1. The CDR3 is 15 residues long. Germline CDR1 and CDR2: MNHEY and SVGAGI. The chain's CDR3 is CASRRVPDSNTEAFF.

The chain employs TRBV12-3 or TRBV12-4 and TRBJ2-7; checking the TCRdb D call of TRBD2 is not possible without DNA. The CDR3 is 16 amino acids. CDR3 sequence reads: CASSSYSGRSSYEQYF.

This rearrangement joins TRBV19 to TRBJ2-1; TCRdb returns TRBD1, unconfirmable since there is no DNA. Germline V gene lookup returns CDR1 LNHDA and CDR2 SQIVND (reference sequence). There are 15 residues in the CDR3. The CDR3 sequence is CASRYRDRGGNEQFF.